This T cell receptor beta chain was identified in a study of blood T cell repertoires in COVID-19. Only in-frame clones appear in the TCRdb table, and some are missing; sequencing was by immunoSEQ multiplex PCR. This sample carries about 23,000 clones, about 72% of them seen once, and the ten largest clones take about 43%. This CDR3 has 15 amino acids. The V segment lost 8 bases and the J segment 4 bases; nucleotides outside the gene matches: 6. Germline CDR1 reads WSHSY; CDR2 reads SAAADI. Sequencing was carried out using peripheral blood. The chain combines TRBV10-2 with TRBJ2-2; 11 bases fit TRBD2. This receptor was obtained from a woman aged 80 or over with acute or convalescent COVID-19. The CDR3 protein is CASLGLAGGTGELFF. The CDR3 DNA sequence: TGCGCCAGCCTCGGGCTAGCGGGGGGCACCGGGGAGCTGTTTTTT.